This passage covers 29 T cell receptor beta chains from one sample sequenced in a study of T-cell reconstitution after alpha-beta-depleted transplantation in children. Preparation of the TCRbeta library was carried out with unique molecular identifiers. TCRdb reprocessed the PCR reads via MiXCR and lists one record per CDR3 protein. The top ten hold 5% of the sample, which has 700,000 to 850,000 distinct CDR3 sequences, less than 20% seen once. The starting material was PBMCs, mostly from graft donor cells, obtained 360 days after TCRalphabeta/CD19-depleted stem cell transplant. All receptors come from a male patient younger than 18 who had a stem cell transplant for acute lymphoblastic leukemia, so the T cells may come from the graft donor.

This clonotype was detected only a few times. At one end, the junction sequence differs from germline, possibly due to a read error. The gene calls are TRBV15 and TRBJ2-3, with TRBD2 matching over 8 bases. The length of the CDR3 is 19 residues. Germline V lookup: CDR1 LNHNV, CDR2 YYDKDF (reference sequence). The CDR3 region is CATSGDPVALADSTDTQYF. The CDR3 DNA follows: TGTGCCACCAGCGGAGACCCCGTGGCACTAGCGGATAGCACAGATACGCAGTATTTT.

This clonotype was picked up a small number of times. This chain joins TRBV18 and TRBJ2-7; TRBD2 agrees at 12 bases. This CDR3 contains 16 residues. The germline V gene has CDR1 KGHSH and CDR2 LQKENI. With V trimmed by 3 bases and J by 4 bases, 7 bases remained unmatched. The CDR3 DNA reads as TGTGCCAGCTCACCCCAGACTAGCGGGAGAGGGTACGAGCAGTACTTC. Translated, it gives CASSPQTSGRGYEQYF.

This clonotype was recorded a few times. The chain links TRBV12-3 or TRBV12-4 to TRBJ2-1; 7 nucleotides line up with TRBD2. The V gene end was trimmed by 6 bases and the J gene end by 5 bases; junction bases not matched to a gene: 13. The CDR3 sequence is 16 residues long. CDR3 nucleotides: TGTGCCAGCAGCCGCTTGAGGTTTGCGGGAGACAATGAGCAGTTCTTC. Encoded protein: CASSRLRFAGDNEQFF.

The chain employs TRBV18 and TRBJ1-1, with D unresolved. CDR1 and CDR2 (germline): KGHSH, LQKENI. V was clipped by 4 bases and J by 1 base, with 13 bases between them. The CDR3 totals 15 residues. CDR3 region: CASSQTPAENTEAFF. The CDR3 DNA follows: TGTGCCAGCTCACAAACCCCTGCAGAGAACACTGAAGCTTTCTTT.

This clonotype appeared once. The chain joins TRBV7-8 to TRBJ2-3; D is unclear. Per the germline V gene, CDR1 is SGHVS and CDR2 is FQNEAQ. This CDR3 is 12 amino acids long. V lost 5 bases and J 6 bases, leaving 9 bases between the germline ends. CDR3 DNA sequence: TGTGCCAGCAGCAAAGAGCTGGATACGCAGTATTTT. It encodes CASSKELDTQYF. Using reference TRBV7-8 and TRBJ2-3 for the parts outside the CDR3, the full variable domain is GAGVSQSPRYKVAKRGQDVALRCDPISGHVSLFWYQQALGQGPEFLTYFQNEAQLDKSGLPSDRFFAERPEGSVSTLKIQRTQQEDSAVYLCASSKELDTQYFGPGTRLTVL.

V and J are TRBV5-1 and TRBJ1-6; TRBD1 matches 7 bases. Germline assignment: CDR1 SGHRS and CDR2 YFSETQ. The CDR3 totals 16 residues. The V and J ends lost 3 bases and 8 bases, in that order; junction bases with no gene match: 11. The CDR3 region is CASSSTTGSGHSPLHF. The CDR3 region has the DNA TGCGCCAGCAGCTCCACGACAGGGAGCGGGCATTCACCCCTCCACTTT.

This clonotype has a count of ten or more. The CDR3 sequence is CASSSVAGGPRETQYF. For the CDR3, the DNA is TGTGCCAGCAGTTCCGTAGCGGGAGGGCCGAGGGAGACCCAGTACTTC. The rearrangement uses TRBV27 and TRBJ2-5; 11 nucleotides align to TRBD2. Per germline, CDR1 MNHEY and CDR2 SMNVEV (reference sequence). Trimming at V came to 4 bases and at J to 5 bases, leaving 9 bases not matched to a gene. The CDR3 contains 16 residues.

The chain uses TRBV24-1 and TRBJ2-5, with D perhaps matching TRBD1 (5 bases). The CDR3 has 13 residues. V was trimmed by 8 bases and J by 2 bases, leaving 11 bases between them. CDR1 is KGHDR and CDR2 is SFDVKD in the germline V gene. Here the CDR3 DNA reads TGTGCCACCAATTACAGGCGTCAAGAGACCCAGTACTTC. Protein product: CATNYRRQETQYF.

The chain joins TRBV29-1 to TRBJ1-2; D gene ambiguous. Germline values: CDR1 SQVTM, CDR2 ANQGSEA. V lost 0 bases, J lost 2 bases, and 13 bases lay in between. This CDR3 is built from 15 residues. CDR3 sequence: CSVEDVWLKNYGYTF. DNA of the CDR3: TGCAGCGTTGAAGACGTCTGGCTGAAGAACTATGGCTACACCTTC.

The chain is built from TRBV5-1 and TRBJ2-3; D remains unclear. CDR1 and CDR2 (germline): SGHRS, YFSETQ. V was shortened by 0 bases and J by 10 bases, with 9 bases between the two germline ends. This CDR3 is 12 amino acids long. The CDR3 region has the DNA TGCGCCAGCAGCTTGGGGAGAGGCCCGCAGTATTTT. It yields the protein CASSLGRGPQYF.

The sample holds a few counts of this clonotype. CDR3 bases: TGTGCCAGCAGCGCGACTAGCGGGAGGGCAGCAGGGGAGCTGTTTTTT. Its translation: CASSATSGRAAGELFF. The chain uses TRBV7-8 and TRBJ2-2; 14 bases align to TRBD2. The germline V gene has CDR1 SGHVS and CDR2 FQNEAQ. The CDR3 consists of 16 residues. Trimming took 5 bases from V and 8 from J; bases not matched to a gene: 7. The variable domain in full, completed from reference TRBV7-8 and TRBJ2-2, reads GAGVSQSPRYKVAKRGQDVALRCDPISGHVSLFWYQQALGQGPEFLTYFQNEAQLDKSGLPSDRFFAERPEGSVSTLKIQRTQQEDSAVYLCASSATSGRAAGELFFGEGSRLTVL.

The V and J genes are TRBV7-2 and TRBJ2-1; 9 nucleotides match TRBD2. The CDR3 spans 15 residues. Germline values: CDR1 SGHTA, CDR2 FQGNSA. The ends lost 1 base at V and 7 bases at J; junction bases unmatched: 5. The CDR3 spells CASSLEASGANEQFF. CDR3 coding DNA: TGTGCCAGCAGCTTAGAGGCTAGCGGGGCTAATGAGCAGTTCTTC.

This clonotype was seen more than once but under ten times. This chain connects TRBV11-2 to TRBJ2-2; unclear D gene. This CDR3 is 15 amino acids long. V lost 5 bases and J lost 2, with 12 bases in between. The germline gives CDR1 SGHAT, CDR2 FQNNGV. The CDR3 region is CASSAPRANTGELFF. The DNA of the CDR3 is TGTGCCAGCAGCGCCCCCCGGGCTAACACCGGGGAGCTGTTTTTT.

This clonotype was found a few times. This chain links TRBV7-9 with TRBJ2-7; no reliable D call. V was pared by 2 bases and J by 2 bases, with 10 bases between. CDR3 length: 14 amino acids. Germline V gene sequence: CDR1 SEHNR, CDR2 FQNEAQ (reference sequence). The chain's CDR3 is CASSLHGPTYEQYF. The CDR3 DNA reads as TGTGCCAGCAGCTTACACGGACCCACCTACGAGCAGTACTTC.

V is TRBV5-1 and J is TRBJ2-7; 9 bases agree with TRBD1. The ends lost 0 bases at V and 4 bases at J; junction bases unmatched: 5. This CDR3 has 15 amino acids. CDR1 is SGHRS, CDR2 YFSETQ, per germline. The CDR3 DNA reads TGCGCCAGCAGCTTGGATGGGACAGGGAGGTACGAGCAGTACTTC. This sequence encodes CASSLDGTGRYEQYF.

The table lists this clonotype with a few counts. The chain joins TRBV7-6 to TRBJ1-5; 7 bases are a match to TRBD1. CDR3 size: 16 residues. The ends lost 1 base at V and 0 bases at J; junction bases unmatched: 3. Looked up from germline, CDR1 is SGHVS and CDR2 is FNYEAQ. The CDR3 DNA reads as TGTGCCAGCAGCTTAGGGAGACAGGGTAGCAATCAGCCCCAGCATTTT. Translated: CASSLGRQGSNQPQHF.

This clonotype turned up a few times. This rearrangement joins TRBV2 to TRBJ1-1; D is perhaps TRBD1 (5 bases). The germline V gene encodes CDR1 SNHLY and CDR2 FYNNEI. The CDR3 spans 15 residues. V lost 5 bases and J 0 bases, leaving 13 bases between the germline ends. This chain's CDR3 is CASSPGGPLNTEAFF. CDR3 sequence (DNA): TGTGCCAGCAGTCCGGGGGGACCGTTGAACACTGAAGCTTTCTTT.

This clonotype was picked up many times. J is TRBJ2-3 and V is TRBV7-9; TRBD1 might be the D (6 bases). Trimming removed 0 bases at V and 5 bases at J, with 12 bases between. The CDR3 contains 15 residues. Germline V gene lookup returns CDR1 SEHNR and CDR2 FQNEAQ (reference sequence). The CDR3, as DNA: TGTGCCAGCAGCTTAGCTCTGGGGGCGGGAGATACGCAGTATTTT. Protein: CASSLALGAGDTQYF.

A few counts support this clonotype. This sequence joins TRBV11-1 and TRBJ2-1; a possible D gene is TRBD2 (6 bases). Germline-derived CDR1 and CDR2 are SGHAT and FQDESV (reference sequence). V dropped 1 base and J dropped 4 bases, with 20 bases sitting between them. The CDR3 is 18 amino acids. The CDR3 is CASSLGGTSINEYNEQFF. CDR3 in DNA: TGTGCCAGCAGCTTAGGCGGCACTAGCATAAATGAATACAATGAGCAGTTCTTC.

The chain employs TRBV29-1 and TRBJ2-7, with TRBD2 as a possible D gene (6 bases). This CDR3 comprises 13 residues. Trimming cost V 5 bases and J 7 bases, with 18 bases left between them. CDR1 and CDR2 from the germline V gene are SQVTM and ANQGSEA. The CDR3 nucleotides are TGCAGCGTTCAAAAACTAGCATCGGGAGAGCAGTACTTC. Its translation: CSVQKLASGEQYF.

The CDR3 loop reads CASSAGRWGHNEQFF. Written as DNA, the CDR3 is TGTGCCAGCAGTGCAGGACGGTGGGGTCACAATGAGCAGTTCTTC. The chain is built from TRBV27 and TRBJ2-1; D not resolved. The CDR3 length is 15 residues. The germline V and J ends were trimmed by 5 bases and 5 bases, with 16 bases remaining between them. Germline V CDR1 and CDR2: MNHEY, SMNVEV (reference sequence).

This clonotype has just a few counts. The gene calls are TRBV3-1 and TRBJ2-1; D is perhaps TRBD2 (6 bases). The V end lost 1 base, the J end lost 0 bases, and 16 bases lay between the germline ends. There are 18 residues in the CDR3. Germline CDR1 reads LGHDT; CDR2 reads YNNKEL (reference sequence). The CDR3 here is CASSQGPSGSGSYNEQFF. The CDR3, as DNA: TGTGCCAGCAGCCAAGGTCCCTCGGGTAGCGGCTCCTACAATGAGCAGTTCTTC.

This clonotype was seen more than once but under ten times. The chain employs TRBV2 and TRBJ2-1; D may be TRBD2 (6 bases). The V end lost 4 bases, the J end lost 7 bases, and 17 bases lay between the germline ends. The germline CDR1 and CDR2 sequences are SNHLY and FYNNEI. The CDR3 runs 15 residues. The CDR3 sequence: CASSVRGGVPNEQFF. CDR3 nucleotides: TGTGCCAGCAGTGTAAGGGGAGGCGTCCCTAATGAGCAGTTCTTC.

The genes are TRBV12-3 or TRBV12-4 and TRBJ2-1; D call uncertain. This CDR3 is built from 12 residues. Trimming removed 3 bases at V and 9 bases at J, with 9 bases between. Here the CDR3 DNA reads TGTGCCAGCAGTTTCGGGTTCAGTGAGCAGTTCTTC. Its protein is CASSFGFSEQFF.

This clonotype has only a few counts. The V call is TRBV7-9, the J call TRBJ2-2; TRBD2 matches at 7 bases. V was clipped by 9 bases and J by 3 bases; unmatched bases: 10. Germline assignment: CDR1 SEHNR and CDR2 FQNEAQ (reference sequence). This CDR3 has 15 residues. CDR3 bases: TGTGCCAGGGACGGCGGGAGCCATTACACCGGGGAGCTGTTTTTT. Residues: CARDGGSHYTGELFF.

This chain connects TRBV10-3 to TRBJ2-1; 11 nucleotides line up with TRBD2. The CDR3 spans 14 residues. V was pared by 6 bases and J by 5 bases, with 3 bases of the junction left unmatched. Germline V gene lookup returns CDR1 ENHRY and CDR2 SYGVKD. CDR3 region: CAIRPGLADNEQFF. The CDR3 DNA reads TGTGCCATCAGACCGGGACTAGCGGACAATGAGCAGTTCTTC.

This clonotype has only a few counts. CDR3 residues: CASSPRGREVTDTQYF. The CDR3, as DNA: TGCGCCAGCAGCCCGCGTGGGCGGGAGGTTACAGATACGCAGTATTTT. The chain recombines TRBV5-1 with TRBJ2-3; 8 bases align to TRBD2. The V segment lost 4 bases and the J segment 3 bases; nucleotides outside the gene matches: 10. Germline values: CDR1 SGHRS, CDR2 YFSETQ. This CDR3 is 16 amino acids long.

In its sample, this clonotype was seen a few times. The chain uses TRBV20-1 and TRBJ1-1, with a weak D call TRBD1 (6 bases). Per germline, CDR1 DFQATT and CDR2 SNEGSKA (reference sequence). Trimming took 3 bases from V and 3 from J, leaving 17 bases between them. The CDR3 covers 15 residues. The CDR3 loop reads CSASPPRGYDTEAFF. The CDR3 nucleotides read TGCAGTGCTAGCCCCCCTAGGGGGTACGACACTGAAGCTTTCTTT.

The chain is built from TRBV11-2 and TRBJ2-1; possibly TRBD1 or TRBD2 for D (5 bases each). Germline assignment: CDR1 SGHAT and CDR2 FQNNGV. V was trimmed by 4 bases and J by 5 bases, leaving 21 bases between them. The CDR3 runs 17 residues. The CDR3 loop reads CASSSARPSVGDNEQFF. The CDR3 coding sequence is TGTGCCAGCAGCTCCGCTAGACCGAGTGTGGGGGACAATGAGCAGTTCTTC.